This entry is about one T cell receptor beta chain. This clonotype was recorded at least ten times. Its recognized antigen is unknown. No much larger clone exists at a distance of one base, and base qualities are not known. The time point label of this sample denotes: persistent/refractory GD, antithyroid drugs over 5 years with positive TRAb. For both TCR sequencing and RNA sequencing, RNA was extracted from PBMCs using TRIzol. Graves' disease was diagnosed according to American Thyroid Association guidelines. Patients for the study were recruited at an endocrinology department in Xi'an, China. Each patient gave around 9 milliliters of peripheral blood, collected in an EDTA anticoagulant tube. Ficoll Paque Plus density gradient separation was used to isolate PBMCs, and no further T cell sorting was performed. An Agilent 2100 Bioanalyzer and agarose gel were used to check RNA quality, while a NanoDrop 2000 measured RNA concentration.

This sample stems from a study of regulatory T cells in long-lasting Graves disease (dated by TCRdb to the early 2020s). As for the study more broadly: Persistent Graves' disease was defined as persistently positive TSH receptor autoantibodies together with antithyroid drug treatment for over 5 years. The study took place in China and was registered as a clinical trial. Persistent Graves' disease patients in the clinical cohort had taken antithyroid drugs for 9.5 to 13 years on average. Patients with persistent Graves' disease were compared with patients with newly diagnosed Graves' disease using TCR sequencing and RNA sequencing of peripheral blood. A total of around 35 samples underwent TCR sequencing, from roughly 13 patients with persistent Graves' disease and about 20 patients with newly diagnosed Graves' disease. What the study reported, not specific to this receptor: Preferential use of TRBV28, TRBJ1-2 and TRBJ2-5 was observed in persistent disease, whereas TRBV20-1 and TRBJ2-1 were favored in newly diagnosed disease. Sequencing and analysis were limited to the TCR beta chain. The small sample size was acknowledged by the authors as a limitation that may reduce accuracy. Persistent Graves' disease patients showed lower TCR Shannon entropy and fewer highly expanded clones than newly diagnosed patients, suggesting clonal expansion. The study examined only peripheral blood because the primary lesion, thyroid tissue, could not be accessed. A larger number of public clonotypes was shared among persistent patients (about 2,700) than among newly diagnosed patients (approximately 1,000).

The protocol used for the library was multiplex PCR. TCRdb names Illumina HiSeq 4000 as the instrument used. CDR3 regions were amplified by Arm-PCR with iRepertoire HTBI primers to construct TCR beta libraries. PCR products were gel purified before sequencing. Per the source publication's procedure: A total of fewer than 70 TRBV and 14 TRBJ segments were identified across samples and were used for gene usage analysis of CDR3 amino acid clonotypes. Filtered high-quality paired reads were merged into contigs using COPE and FqMerger. BLAST was used to align contigs to IMGT TRBV, TRBD and TRBJ reference genes, and CDR3 was defined according to IMGT. Clonotypes above 0.1% frequency were classified as highly expanded clones. Shannon entropy served as the measure of repertoire diversity, while the Gini coefficient captured V-J evenness. Public clonotypes were defined as clonotypes shared by more than one individual. The raw public data were reprocessed by TCRdb itself: fastp quality trimming at Q25, MiXCR clonotype calling, in-frame beta chains only. Duplicate CDR3 protein sequences are folded into a single record with the most common DNA and genes. The authors' filters were not applied to this entry. Recorded for this sample are some 330,000 distinct CDR3 sequences; roughly 24% of them occurred a single time. Jointly, the top ten make up about 27% of the sample.

Trimming takes 3 bases from V and 2 bases from J, and the germline ends sit 11 bases apart. The germline V gene (reference sequence) provides CDR1 MNHEY and CDR2 SMNVEV. The CDR3 measures 14 amino acids from cysteine to phenylalanine. Only the CDR3 DNA stays, 42 bases, in frame from base 1. This TCR was sampled from a woman in her forties with Graves disease. Donor details come from another sample of the same person, matched by shared clones. The sequenced sample was peripheral blood mononuclear cells (PBMCs), obtained when the disease was refractory, from a patient treated with antithyroid drugs. The chain is encoded by TRBV27 joined to TRBJ2-7, with a tentative D gene TRBD1 over 6 matching bases. The CDR3 protein: CASSFRYRAYEQYF. At the DNA level, the sequence is TGTGCCAGCAGTTTTCGGTACAGGGCCTACGAGCAGTACTTC.